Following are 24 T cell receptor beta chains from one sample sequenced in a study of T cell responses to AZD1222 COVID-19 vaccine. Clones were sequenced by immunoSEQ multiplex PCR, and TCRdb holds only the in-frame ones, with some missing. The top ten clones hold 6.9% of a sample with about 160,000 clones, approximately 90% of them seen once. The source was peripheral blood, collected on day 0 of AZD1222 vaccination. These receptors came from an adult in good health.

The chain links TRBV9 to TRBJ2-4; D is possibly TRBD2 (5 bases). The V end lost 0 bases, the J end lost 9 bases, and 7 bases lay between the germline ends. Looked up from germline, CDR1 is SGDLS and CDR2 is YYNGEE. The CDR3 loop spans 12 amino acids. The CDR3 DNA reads TGTGCCAGCAGCGTAGCTGAGGGCATTCAGTACTTC. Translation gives CASSVAEGIQYF.

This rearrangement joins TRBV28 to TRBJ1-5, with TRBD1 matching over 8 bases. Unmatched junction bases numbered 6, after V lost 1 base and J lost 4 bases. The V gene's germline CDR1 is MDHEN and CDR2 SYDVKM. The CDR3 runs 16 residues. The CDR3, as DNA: TGTGCCAGCAGTTTATTCCCGGGACAGGAAAATCAGCCCCAGCATTTT. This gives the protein CASSLFPGQENQPQHF.

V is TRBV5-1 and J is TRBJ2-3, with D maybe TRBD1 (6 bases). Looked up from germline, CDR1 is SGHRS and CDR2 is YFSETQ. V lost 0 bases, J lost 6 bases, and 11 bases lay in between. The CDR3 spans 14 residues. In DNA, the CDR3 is TGCGCCAGCAGCTTGGCGCAGGGGTCCGATACGCAGTATTTT. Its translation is CASSLAQGSDTQYF.

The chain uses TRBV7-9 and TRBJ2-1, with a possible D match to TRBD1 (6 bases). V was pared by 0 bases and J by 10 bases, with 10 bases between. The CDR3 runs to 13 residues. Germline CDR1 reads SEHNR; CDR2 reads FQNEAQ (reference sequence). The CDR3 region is CASSLAGGQEQFF. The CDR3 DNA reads TGTGCCAGCAGCTTAGCCGGAGGACAGGAGCAGTTCTTC.

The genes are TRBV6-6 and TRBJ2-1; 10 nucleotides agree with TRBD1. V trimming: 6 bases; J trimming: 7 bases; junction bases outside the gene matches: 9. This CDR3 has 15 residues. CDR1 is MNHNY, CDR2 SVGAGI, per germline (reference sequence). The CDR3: CASSPRQGAGNEQFF. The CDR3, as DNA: TGTGCCAGCAGCCCTAGACAGGGGGCGGGTAATGAGCAGTTCTTC.

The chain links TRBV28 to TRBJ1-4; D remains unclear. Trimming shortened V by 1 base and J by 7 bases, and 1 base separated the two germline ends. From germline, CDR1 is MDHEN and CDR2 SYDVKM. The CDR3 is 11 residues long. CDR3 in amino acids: CASSLFEKLFF. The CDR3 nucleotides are TGTGCCAGCAGTTTATTTGAAAAACTGTTTTTT.

The CDR3 DNA follows: TGTGCCAGCAGCCGGAAGGGCCGAACCGACACCGGGGAGCTGTTTTTT. It is translated as CASSRKGRTDTGELFF. V is TRBV5-4 and J is TRBJ2-2; D not resolved. The CDR3 is 16 residues long. Trimming removed 4 bases from V and 3 bases from J, with 16 bases in between. Looked up from germline, CDR1 is SGHNT and CDR2 is YYREEE (reference sequence).

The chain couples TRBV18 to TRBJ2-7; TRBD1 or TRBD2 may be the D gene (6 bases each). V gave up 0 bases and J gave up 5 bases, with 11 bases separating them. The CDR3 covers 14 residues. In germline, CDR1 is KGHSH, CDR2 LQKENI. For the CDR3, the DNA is TGTGCCAGCTCACCACCCGGGGGCCGGGACGAGCAGTACTTC. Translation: CASSPPGGRDEQYF.

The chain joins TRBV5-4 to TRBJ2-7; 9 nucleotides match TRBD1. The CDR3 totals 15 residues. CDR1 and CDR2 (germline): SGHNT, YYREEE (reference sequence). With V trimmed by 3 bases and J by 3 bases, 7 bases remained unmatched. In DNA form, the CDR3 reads TGTGCCAGCAGCTCCACAGGGGGCGTTTTCTACGAGCAGTACTTC. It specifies CASSSTGGVFYEQYF.

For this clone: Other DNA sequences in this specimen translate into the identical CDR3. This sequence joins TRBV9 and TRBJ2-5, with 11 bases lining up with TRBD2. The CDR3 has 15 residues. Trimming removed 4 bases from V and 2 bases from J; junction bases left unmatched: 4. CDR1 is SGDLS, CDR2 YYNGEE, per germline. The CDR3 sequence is CASSPGTSGQETQYF. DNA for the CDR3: TGTGCCAGCAGCCCGGGGACTAGCGGACAAGAGACCCAGTACTTC. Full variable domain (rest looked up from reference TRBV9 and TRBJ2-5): DSGVTQTPKHLITATGQRVTLRCSPRSGDLSVYWYQQSLDQGLQFLIQYYNGEERAKGNILERFSAQQFPDLHSELNLSSLELGDSALYFCASSPGTSGQETQYFGPGTRLLVL.

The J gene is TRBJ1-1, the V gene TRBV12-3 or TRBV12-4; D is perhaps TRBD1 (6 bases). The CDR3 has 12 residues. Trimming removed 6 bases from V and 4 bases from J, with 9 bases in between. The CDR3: CASRLGGTEAFF. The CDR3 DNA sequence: TGTGCCAGCAGACTAGGGGGCACTGAAGCTTTCTTT.

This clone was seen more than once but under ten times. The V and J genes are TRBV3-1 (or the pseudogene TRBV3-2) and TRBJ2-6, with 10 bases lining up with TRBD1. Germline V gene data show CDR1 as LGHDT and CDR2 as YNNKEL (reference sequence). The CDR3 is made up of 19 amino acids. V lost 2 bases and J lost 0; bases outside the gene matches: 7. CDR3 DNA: TGTGCCAGCAGCCAACAAGGACAGGGGGTCCTCTCTGGGGCCAACGTCCTGACTTTC. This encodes CASSQQGQGVLSGANVLTF.

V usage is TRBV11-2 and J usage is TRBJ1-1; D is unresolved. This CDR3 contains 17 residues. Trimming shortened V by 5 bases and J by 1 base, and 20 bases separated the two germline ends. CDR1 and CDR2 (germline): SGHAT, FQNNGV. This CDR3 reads CASSPMAGLKGNTEAFF. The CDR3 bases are TGTGCCAGCAGCCCTATGGCCGGTCTTAAGGGGAACACTGAAGCTTTCTTT.

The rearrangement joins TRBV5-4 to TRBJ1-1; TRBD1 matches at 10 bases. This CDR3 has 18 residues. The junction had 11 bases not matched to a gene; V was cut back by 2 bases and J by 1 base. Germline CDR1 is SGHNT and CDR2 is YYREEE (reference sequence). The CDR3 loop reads CASSLDTGTGVRNTEAFF. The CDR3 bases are TGTGCCAGCAGCTTAGATACCGGGACAGGGGTTAGGAACACTGAAGCTTTCTTT.

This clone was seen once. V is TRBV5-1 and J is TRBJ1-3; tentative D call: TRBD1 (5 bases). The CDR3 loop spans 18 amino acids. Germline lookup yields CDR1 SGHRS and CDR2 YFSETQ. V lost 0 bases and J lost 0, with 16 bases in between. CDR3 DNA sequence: TGCGCCAGCAGCTTGGTTGGGGCAGAGCCCTTCTCTGGAAACACCATATATTTT. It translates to CASSLVGAEPFSGNTIYF.

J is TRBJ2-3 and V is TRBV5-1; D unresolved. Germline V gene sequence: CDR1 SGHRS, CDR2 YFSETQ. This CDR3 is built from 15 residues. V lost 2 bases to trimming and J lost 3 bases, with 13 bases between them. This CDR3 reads CASSFLFLGTDTQYF. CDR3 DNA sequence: TGCGCCAGCAGCTTTTTATTTTTAGGGACAGATACGCAGTATTTT.

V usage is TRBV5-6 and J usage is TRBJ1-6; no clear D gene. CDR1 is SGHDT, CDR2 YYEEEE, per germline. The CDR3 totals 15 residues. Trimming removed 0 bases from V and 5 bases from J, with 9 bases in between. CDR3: CASSLAVGNNSPLHF. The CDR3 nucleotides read TGTGCCAGCAGCTTGGCCGTCGGCAATAATTCACCCCTCCACTTT.

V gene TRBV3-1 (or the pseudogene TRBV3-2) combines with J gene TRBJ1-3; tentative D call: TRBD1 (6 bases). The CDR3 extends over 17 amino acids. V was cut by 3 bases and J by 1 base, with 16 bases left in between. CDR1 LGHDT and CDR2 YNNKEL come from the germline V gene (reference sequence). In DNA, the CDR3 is TGTGCCAGCAGCCAGGACCTAGGGGGTTTATCTGGAAACACCATATATTTT. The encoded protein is CASSQDLGGLSGNTIYF.

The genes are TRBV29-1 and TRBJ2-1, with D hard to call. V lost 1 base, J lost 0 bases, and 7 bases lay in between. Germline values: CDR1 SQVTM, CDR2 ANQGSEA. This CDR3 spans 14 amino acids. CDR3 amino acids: CSVEGGSSYNEQFF. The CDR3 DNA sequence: TGCAGCGTTGAAGGGGGAAGCTCCTACAATGAGCAGTTCTTC.

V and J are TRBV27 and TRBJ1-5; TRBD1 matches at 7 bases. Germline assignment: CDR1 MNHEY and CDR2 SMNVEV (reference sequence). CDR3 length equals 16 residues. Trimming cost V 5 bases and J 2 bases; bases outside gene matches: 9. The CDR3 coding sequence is TGTGCCAGCAGTCCCCGACAGGGAGGAGGCAATCAGCCCCAGCATTTT. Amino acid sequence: CASSPRQGGGNQPQHF.

Here the CDR3 DNA reads TGTGCCAGCAGCTTATCTACGACAGGGGGAGTCTCCTACGAGCAGTACTTC. Its protein is CASSLSTTGGVSYEQYF. The chain combines TRBV7-2 with TRBJ2-7; 9 bases map to TRBD1. The V gene's germline CDR1 is SGHTA and CDR2 FQGNSA. The CDR3 length is 17 residues. J was trimmed by 0 bases and V by 2 bases; bases with no gene match: 8.

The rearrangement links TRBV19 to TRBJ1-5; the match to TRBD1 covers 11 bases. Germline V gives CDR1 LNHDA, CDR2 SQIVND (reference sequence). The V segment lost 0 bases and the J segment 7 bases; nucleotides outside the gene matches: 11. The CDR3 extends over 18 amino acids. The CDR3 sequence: CASSIDPGTGGFWQPQHF. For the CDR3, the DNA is TGTGCCAGTAGTATAGACCCAGGGACAGGGGGATTCTGGCAGCCCCAGCATTTT.

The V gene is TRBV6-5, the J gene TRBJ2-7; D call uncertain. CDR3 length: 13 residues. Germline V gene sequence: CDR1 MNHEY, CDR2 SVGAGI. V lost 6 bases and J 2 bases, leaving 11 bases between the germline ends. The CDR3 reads CASRVAVAYEQYV. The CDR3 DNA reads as TGTGCCAGCAGGGTGGCAGTGGCCTACGAGCAGTACGTC.

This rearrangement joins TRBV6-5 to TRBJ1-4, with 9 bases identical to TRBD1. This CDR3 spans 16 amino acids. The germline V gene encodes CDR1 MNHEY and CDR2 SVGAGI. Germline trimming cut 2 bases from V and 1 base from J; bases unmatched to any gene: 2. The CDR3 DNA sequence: TGTGCCAGCAGTTACCGGACAGGGGTAACTAATGAAAAACTGTTTTTT. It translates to CASSYRTGVTNEKLFF.